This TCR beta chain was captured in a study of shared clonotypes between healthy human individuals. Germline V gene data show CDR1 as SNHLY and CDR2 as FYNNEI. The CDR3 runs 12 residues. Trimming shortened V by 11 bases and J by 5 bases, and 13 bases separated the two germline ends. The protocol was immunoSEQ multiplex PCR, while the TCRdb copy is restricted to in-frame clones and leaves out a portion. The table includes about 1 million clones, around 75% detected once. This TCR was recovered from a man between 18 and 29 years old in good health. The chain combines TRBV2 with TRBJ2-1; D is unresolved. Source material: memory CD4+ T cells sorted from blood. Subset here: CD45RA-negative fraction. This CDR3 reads CAAGERHNEQFF. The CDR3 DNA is TGTGCCGCAGGAGAGAGGCACAATGAGCAGTTCTTC.